The 22 T cell receptor beta chains given below trace back to one sample, sequenced in a study of early T cells in non-severe SARS-CoV-2 infection. TCRdb called the 5' RACE reads again in MiXCR, with one record for every CDR3 protein. This table has roughly 70,000 distinct CDR3 sequences, less than 15% appearing once. Material for sequencing was whole blood. The source is an adult who was a healthcare worker with PCR-confirmed SARS-CoV-2 infection or an uninfected control (not recorded which).

This clonotype was counted only a few times. This chain uses TRBV2 with TRBJ1-3, with unresolved D. V was trimmed by 0 bases and J by 0 bases, leaving 18 bases between them. This CDR3 has 19 amino acids. Germline CDR1 is SNHLY and CDR2 is FYNNEI. The CDR3, as DNA: TGTGCCAGCAGTGAAGCGCTTCCGGGCAGCATCAACTCTGGAAACACCATATATTTT. Residues: CASSEALPGSINSGNTIYF. Drawing the rest from reference TRBV2 and TRBJ1-3, the complete variable domain is EPEVTQTPSHQVTQMGQEVILRCVPISNHLYFYWYRQILGQKVEFLVSFYNNEISEKSEIFDDQFSVERPDGSNFTLKIRSTKLEDSAMYFCASSEALPGSINSGNTIYFGEGSWLTVV.

The table lists this clonotype with a count of one. The CDR3 bases are TGCGCCAGCAGCTTCGAGAGAGAGACCCAGTACTTC. This codes for CASSFERETQYF. The rearrangement links TRBV5-1 to TRBJ2-5; D is uncertain. V lost 2 bases to trimming and J lost 4 bases, with 6 bases between them. CDR3 length equals 12 residues. CDR1 is SGHRS, CDR2 YFSETQ, per germline.

This clonotype was seen at least ten times. J is TRBJ2-2 and V is TRBV7-9, with 12 bases aligning to TRBD1. Germline V gene sequence: CDR1 SEHNR, CDR2 FQNEAQ (reference sequence). This CDR3 contains 15 residues. Unmatched junction bases numbered 5, after V lost 5 bases and J lost 7 bases. The CDR3 spells CASSRDRGRDGELFF. In nucleotides, the CDR3 is TGTGCCAGCAGCCGGGACAGGGGGCGAGACGGGGAGCTGTTTTTT.

This chain uses TRBV9 with TRBJ2-2, with D possibly TRBD1 on 5 matching bases. Looked up from germline, CDR1 is SGDLS and CDR2 is YYNGEE. CDR3 length: 16 residues. Trimming cost V 3 bases and J 6 bases, with 18 bases left between them. The CDR3 DNA is TGTGCCAGCAGCGAGGCGGCAGGGATCTTTCCCGGGGAGCTGTTTTTT. Its protein product is CASSEAAGIFPGELFF.

This clonotype was detected a few times. The CDR3 DNA reads as TGTGCCAGCAGCTTTGCCGCTCAAGGGGGGAACATTCAGTACTTC. Encoded protein: CASSFAAQGGNIQYF. The V and J genes are TRBV7-9 and TRBJ2-4; D tentatively fits TRBD1 or TRBD2 (6 bases each). The CDR3 is 15 residues long. Trimming took 3 bases from V and 7 from J, leaving 16 bases between them. Germline V gene sequence: CDR1 SEHNR, CDR2 FQNEAQ (reference sequence).

This clonotype has a count of ten or more. The V gene is TRBV9, the J gene TRBJ2-1, with 8 positions matching TRBD2. Trimming cost V 5 bases and J 4 bases; bases outside gene matches: 5. The CDR3 runs 14 residues. Germline lookup yields CDR1 SGDLS and CDR2 YYNGEE. In nucleotides, the CDR3 is TGTGCCAGCAGTCTTAGCGGGGTTTACAATGAGCAGTTCTTC. As protein: CASSLSGVYNEQFF.

This sequence joins TRBV27 and TRBJ2-1; no definite D call. In germline, CDR1 is MNHEY, CDR2 SMNVEV (reference sequence). Trimming removed 5 bases from V and 6 bases from J, with 8 bases in between. This CDR3 is built from 12 residues. DNA for the CDR3: TGTGCCAGCAGTGGGGTAATCAATGAGCAGTTCTTC. The encoded protein is CASSGVINEQFF.

This clonotype has just a few counts. The V gene is TRBV5-1, the J gene TRBJ2-7, with D unclear. The CDR3 consists of 11 residues. Per the germline V gene, CDR1 is SGHRS and CDR2 is YFSETQ. V gave up 3 bases and J gave up 2 bases, with 3 bases separating them. CDR3 sequence (DNA): TGCGCCAGCAGCTACCCCTACGAGCAGTACTTC. Its protein is CASSYPYEQYF.

The sample holds many counts of this clonotype. V and J are TRBV3-1 and TRBJ2-1; D remains unclear. This CDR3 region has 15 residues. Trimming removed 4 bases from V and 0 bases from J, with 10 bases in between. Germline V gives CDR1 LGHDT, CDR2 YNNKEL (reference sequence). The DNA of the CDR3 is TGTGCCAGCAGCCCCAGGTGGAGCTCCTACAATGAGCAGTTCTTC. Translation: CASSPRWSSYNEQFF.

There are many counts of this clonotype. The chain recombines TRBV20-1 with TRBJ2-3, with 7 bases identical to TRBD2. Trimming at V came to 2 bases and at J to 5 bases, leaving 10 bases not matched to a gene. The CDR3 runs 15 residues. Germline CDR1 is DFQATT and CDR2 is SNEGSKA (reference sequence). CDR3 amino acids: CSARLASGLQDTQYF. For the CDR3, the DNA is TGCAGTGCTAGATTGGCTAGCGGCTTACAAGATACGCAGTATTTT.

The chain uses TRBV28 and TRBJ2-3, with 12 bases aligning to TRBD2. Trimming removed 5 bases from V and 6 bases from J; junction bases left unmatched: 9. The CDR3 loop spans 16 amino acids. Germline V lookup: CDR1 MDHEN, CDR2 SYDVKM. The CDR3 sequence: CASSPHSSGRADTQYF. The CDR3 DNA is TGTGCCAGCAGTCCCCACTCTAGCGGGAGGGCGGATACGCAGTATTTT.

This clonotype appeared a single time. The chain couples TRBV6-5 to TRBJ2-7; D tentatively fits TRBD1 or TRBD2 (6 bases each). The CDR3 extends over 13 amino acids. Trimming took 4 bases from V and 4 from J, leaving 11 bases between them. Germline-derived CDR1 and CDR2 are MNHEY and SVGAGI. This chain's CDR3 is CASSSQGRYEQYF. CDR3 DNA: TGTGCCAGCAGTTCCCAGGGGAGGTACGAGCAGTACTTC.

V usage is TRBV20-1 and J usage is TRBJ2-1; 10 bases fit TRBD2. This CDR3 has 15 amino acids. The germline CDR1 and CDR2 sequences are DFQATT and SNEGSKA (reference sequence). Trimming cost V 4 bases and J 4 bases; bases outside gene matches: 7. CDR3 amino acids: CSATVQLAGYNEQFF. CDR3 bases: TGCAGTGCTACGGTCCAACTAGCGGGATACAATGAGCAGTTCTTC.

This clonotype is medium-sized in the sample. The rearrangement links TRBV7-9 to TRBJ2-1; possibly TRBD2 for D (6 bases). CDR3 length: 13 residues. V dropped 7 bases and J dropped 10 bases, with 17 bases sitting between them. The V gene's germline CDR1 is SEHNR and CDR2 FQNEAQ (reference sequence). The CDR3 protein is CASTLFGGHEQFF. As DNA, the CDR3 is TGTGCCAGCACCCTTTTTGGAGGGCACGAGCAGTTCTTC.

The chain links TRBV5-1 to TRBJ2-2; 12 bases fit TRBD2. Germline V gene sequence: CDR1 SGHRS, CDR2 YFSETQ. The CDR3 covers 14 residues. Trimming removed 7 bases from V and 5 bases from J; junction bases left unmatched: 3. CDR3 sequence (DNA): TGCGCCAGCCGCGGGACTAGCGGGACCGGGGAGCTGTTTTTT. Amino acid sequence: CASRGTSGTGELFF.

The sample holds a few counts of this clonotype. This chain links TRBV20-1 with TRBJ2-5; D possibly corresponds to TRBD2 (6 bases). The CDR3 contains 13 residues. The germline V and J ends were trimmed by 3 bases and 2 bases, with 10 bases remaining between them. Per the germline V gene, CDR1 is DFQATT and CDR2 is SNEGSKA (reference sequence). CDR3 residues: CSARREWQETQYF. The DNA of the CDR3 is TGCAGTGCTAGGCGGGAATGGCAAGAGACCCAGTACTTC.

This clonotype was seen only a few times. The V gene is TRBV12-3 or TRBV12-4, the J gene TRBJ2-2; D gene unclear. V dropped 5 bases and J dropped 3 bases, with 13 bases sitting between them. The CDR3 sequence is 15 residues long. CDR3 DNA sequence: TGTGCCAGCAGTCCCCTGGACGGATACACCGGGGAGCTGTTTTTT. This encodes CASSPLDGYTGELFF.

The table lists this clonotype with many counts. This chain joins TRBV29-1 and TRBJ2-5, with D possibly being TRBD2 (5 bases). Germline V gene sequence: CDR1 SQVTM, CDR2 ANQGSEA. V lost 4 bases to trimming and J lost 4 bases, with 16 bases between them. The CDR3 has 14 amino acids. CDR3 region: CSVAQRLSGETQYF. The CDR3 region has the DNA TGCAGCGTTGCTCAGCGGCTTAGTGGAGAGACCCAGTACTTC.

This clonotype was seen at least ten times. The chain uses TRBV27 and TRBJ1-1; 9 bases agree with TRBD1. J lost 3 bases, V lost 5 bases, and 10 bases had no gene match. The CDR3 covers 16 residues. Germline V gene sequence: CDR1 MNHEY, CDR2 SMNVEV (reference sequence). The CDR3 DNA reads TGTGCCAGCAGTGAGACAGGGGGATGGATTGACACTGAAGCTTTCTTT. This gives the protein CASSETGGWIDTEAFF.

V usage is TRBV20-1 and J usage is TRBJ2-3, with a weak D call TRBD1 (6 bases). This CDR3 has 15 amino acids. Germline V lookup: CDR1 DFQATT, CDR2 SNEGSKA (reference sequence). The V end lost 1 base, the J end lost 3 bases, and 14 bases lay between the germline ends. The CDR3 region is CSARAGQGKTDTQYF. In DNA form, the CDR3 reads TGCAGTGCTAGAGCGGGTCAGGGGAAGACAGATACGCAGTATTTT.

J is TRBJ2-5 and V is TRBV30, with D perhaps matching TRBD2 (5 bases). Trimming shortened V by 4 bases and J by 0 bases, and 6 bases separated the two germline ends. The CDR3 has 12 residues. The germline V gene has CDR1 GTSNPN and CDR2 SVGIG (reference sequence). The CDR3 DNA reads as TGTGCCTGGACGGGGAACCAAGAGACCCAGTACTTC. Residues: CAWTGNQETQYF.

This chain joins TRBV29-1 and TRBJ2-7; TRBD1 is a possible D gene (6 bases). Germline V lookup: CDR1 SQVTM, CDR2 ANQGSEA. V gave up 5 bases and J gave up 5 bases, with 13 bases separating them. CDR3 size: 12 residues. The CDR3 spells CSVRMGAHEQYF. CDR3 nucleotide sequence: TGCAGCGTTCGAATGGGGGCCCACGAGCAGTACTTC.